The present entry profiles one T cell receptor beta chain with its context. Under the authors' procedure: Nucleated cell number was recorded as an estimate derived from reference gene primer amplification. Method: immunoSEQ multiplex PCR; TCRdb's copy keeps in-frame clones and lacks some. V and J calls and clone size are given by that table; D and trimming were obtained from the DNA. The repertoire consists of just over 650,000 clones, with approximately 90% occurring once and the leading ten covering over 0.2%. The data derive from a study of blood T cell repertoires in COVID-19. Study summary: Spain, Italy and the United States supplied samples that represented acute and convalescent COVID-19. PBMCs, B-cell-depleted T cells, or T cells provided the cDNA or gDNA that made up the material.

The sample was peripheral blood. The sequence was obtained from a woman younger than 30 with acute or convalescent COVID-19.

CDR3 sequence (DNA): TGTGCCAGCACATATTCCGGTGAGCAGTTCTTC. It is translated as CASTYSGEQFF. The chain employs TRBV6-5 and TRBJ2-1; D remains unclear. Germline V gives CDR1 MNHEY, CDR2 SVGAGI. The CDR3 spans 11 residues. The V end lost 7 bases, the J end lost 9 bases, and 10 bases lay between the germline ends.